Listed below are T cell receptor beta chains from one sample, sequenced in a study of beta chain features in type 1 diabetes. Generated by immunoSEQ multiplex PCR, the TCRdb table keeps only in-frame clones and is missing some. The table lists roughly 400,000 clones, about 10% of them singletons. The sample comprised central memory CD4+ T cells from blood. The origin of the receptors is a man aged 25 to 40 with type 1 diabetes. The CDR3 runs from the conserved cysteine through the conserved F or W. The order of the fields is D gene, J gene, clone size, V gene, CDR3 protein, CDR3 DNA. The D gene is left open where the match is weak. Clone size is stated in some rows and not others, as once, few, many or a class when expanded.

>TRBD2|TRBJ2-5|.|TRBV5-4
CASSSKREGGETQYF
TGTGCCAGCAGCTCGAAGCGGGAGGGAGGGGAGACCCAGTACTTC
>.|TRBJ1-3|.|TRBV28
CASTIDGGQSSGNTIYF
TGTGCCAGCACCATCGATGGGGGTCAGAGCTCTGGAAACACCATATATTTT
>.|TRBJ1-1|.|TRBV28
CASSLTRAGGAEAFF
TGTGCCAGCAGTTTAACACGCGCAGGAGGGGCTGAAGCTTTCTTT
>TRBD1|TRBJ2-7|.|TRBV5-4
CASSLQGARYEQYF
TGTGCCAGCAGCTTGCAGGGGGCTCGCTACGAGCAGTACTTC
>TRBD2|TRBJ2-3|few|TRBV11-2
CASSYRPASGGTDTQYF
TGTGCCAGCAGCTACCGACCGGCTAGCGGAGGCACAGATACGCAGTATTTT
>.|TRBJ1-5|few|TRBV6-6
CASSNGGYNQPQHF
TGTGCCAGCAGTAACGGAGGGTACAATCAGCCCCAGCATTTT
>TRBD2|TRBJ2-1|.|TRBV6-1
CASSAGTSGRKGYNEQFF
TGTGCCAGCAGTGCCGGGACTAGCGGGAGAAAAGGGTACAATGAGCAGTTCTTC
>TRBD2|TRBJ2-3|.|TRBV9
CASSRLAGTTSTDTQYF
TGTGCCAGCAGCAGACTAGCGGGGACCACTAGCACAGATACGCAGTATTTT
>.|TRBJ1-5|.|TRBV7-8
CASSLVQQNQPQHF
TGTGCCAGCAGCTTAGTACAGCAGAATCAGCCCCAGCATTTT
>.|TRBJ2-7|few|TRBV5-1
CASSLAQGGYEQYF
TGCGCCAGCAGCTTGGCACAGGGGGGGTACGAGCAGTACTTC
>.|TRBJ2-5|many|TRBV6-1
CASGLPGGTFETQYF
TGTGCCAGCGGTCTCCCTGGGGGGACATTCGAGACCCAGTACTTC
>.|TRBJ1-1|few|TRBV6-5
CASSSGQGGAFF
TGTGCCAGCAGTTCTGGGCAGGGCGGTGCTTTCTTT
>.|TRBJ2-7|many|TRBV18
CASSMQSYEQYF
TGTGCCAGCTCAATGCAGTCTTACGAGCAGTACTTC
>TRBD1|TRBJ1-5|.|TRBV5-1
CASSVGQGDQPQHF
TGCGCCAGCAGCGTGGGACAGGGGGACCAGCCCCAGCATTTT
>.|TRBJ2-5|.|TRBV11-1
CASSLGAGWGRETQYF
TGTGCCAGCAGCTTAGGTGCGGGATGGGGTCGAGAGACCCAGTACTTC
>.|TRBJ2-7|.|TRBV7-9
CASSLVGGAGFYEQYF
TGTGCCAGCAGCTTAGTAGGAGGGGCAGGGTTTTACGAGCAGTACTTC
>.|TRBJ2-1|.|TRBV7-9
CASSLDDFSHEQFF
TGTGCCAGCAGCTTAGATGATTTCTCGCATGAGCAGTTCTTC
>TRBD2|TRBJ2-1|few|TRBV28
CASSLGGAGNNEQFF
TGTGCCAGCAGTTTAGGTGGAGCGGGGAACAATGAGCAGTTCTTC
>TRBD2|TRBJ2-6|few|TRBV10-3
CAISDPGGLANVLTF
TGTGCCATCAGTGATCCGGGGGGGCTGGCCAACGTCCTGACTTTC
>.|TRBJ1-5|.|TRBV2
CASSEVDSNQPQHF
TGTGCCAGCAGTGAGGTAGATAGCAATCAGCCCCAGCATTTT
>TRBD2|TRBJ2-5|few|TRBV5-1
CASSDGTSARQETQYF
TGCGCCAGCAGCGATGGGACTAGCGCACGACAAGAGACCCAGTACTTC
>TRBD2|TRBJ2-7|few|TRBV4-1
CASSQETSVIYEQYF
TGCGCCAGCAGCCAGGAGACTAGCGTAATTTACGAGCAGTACTTC
>.|TRBJ1-1|.|TRBV2
CASRPPNTEAFF
TGTGCCAGCAGGCCGCCGAACACTGAAGCTTTCTTT
>.|TRBJ2-4|.|TRBV28
CASSLRLTGPVAKNIQYF
TGTGCCAGCAGTCTCCGACTGACGGGCCCCGTAGCCAAAAACATTCAGTACTTC
>.|TRBJ1-5|.|TRBV4-2
CASSHEQVVGQPQHF
TGTGCCAGCAGCCATGAGCAGGTAGTGGGTCAGCCCCAGCATTTT
>TRBD2|TRBJ2-7|.|TRBV30
CASSSGTSQIYEQYF
TGTGCCAGCAGCTCCGGGACTAGCCAGATCTACGAGCAGTACTTC
>.|TRBJ1-2|few|TRBV7-9
CASSFQPRNGYTF
TGTGCCAGCAGCTTTCAGCCGAGGAATGGCTACACCTTC
>.|TRBJ2-5|.|TRBV15
CATTKQGRETQYF
TGTGCCACTACGAAACAGGGACGTGAGACCCAGTACTTC
>.|TRBJ2-5|.|TRBV11-2
CASSQSQVWVETQYF
TGTGCCAGCAGCCAATCCCAGGTGTGGGTGGAGACCCAGTACTTC
>.|TRBJ1-5|.|TRBV4-3
CASSQEWVQGFWPQHF
TGCGCCAGCAGCCAAGAATGGGTGCAGGGTTTCTGGCCCCAGCATTTT
>.|TRBJ1-4|few|TRBV6-5
CASSQARNEKLFF
TGTGCCAGCAGTCAGGCCCGGAATGAAAAACTGTTTTTT